The entry below gives a single T cell receptor (beta chain) sequence along with its context. Participants were aged roughly 18 to 89 years from around 24 US areas. Cohorts were assigned according to the clinical history that participants reported. This sample stems from a study of blood T cell repertoires in COVID-19. Study-level information: PBMCs, B-cell-depleted T cells, or T cells provided the cDNA or gDNA that made up the material.

The repertoire was sequenced with immunoSEQ multiplex PCR; TCRdb's copy has only in-frame clones and lacks some. The sample includes 310,000 or so clones, 90% of them seen just once. The ends were cut back, 4 bases at V and 5 bases at J, with 18 bases in the middle. CDR3 length: 15 amino acids. Germline V gives CDR1 LGHNA, CDR2 YNFKEQ. Specimen: PBMCs or T cells enriched from blood (not recorded which). V is TRBV4-2 and J is TRBJ2-7; maybe TRBD2 (6 bases). The TCR comes from a woman younger than 35 with acute COVID-19. The CDR3 is CASSLALRPGDEQYF. CDR3 in DNA: TGTGCCAGCAGCCTTGCGTTGCGACCGGGGGACGAGCAGTACTTC.